Listed here are 29 T cell receptor beta chains from one sample, sequenced in a study of early T cells in non-severe SARS-CoV-2 infection. In TCRdb, the 5' RACE reads were re-called with MiXCR into one record per CDR3 protein. The table lists 60,000 to 65,000 distinct CDR3 sequences, about 9.3% of them singletons. What was sequenced was whole blood. Receptors were obtained from an adult who was a healthcare worker with PCR-confirmed SARS-CoV-2 infection or an uninfected control (not recorded which).

A note on this clonotype: A much larger clonotype is one base distant, so this may be a read error. CDR3: CAGSLLGRTDTQYF. CDR3 DNA sequence: TGTGCCGGCAGCTTATTGGGCCGCACAGATACGCAGTATTTT. This chain connects TRBV7-3 to TRBJ2-3; D is ambiguous. The CDR3 runs to 14 residues. Germline V CDR1 and CDR2: SGHTA, FQGTGA.

This clonotype was seen ten or more times. This rearrangement joins TRBV27 to TRBJ2-5; 9 nucleotides agree with TRBD1. Germline assignment: CDR1 MNHEY and CDR2 SMNVEV (reference sequence). The J segment lost 5 bases and the V segment lost 6 bases, leaving 19 bases of the junction unmatched. This CDR3 contains 18 residues. The CDR3 sequence: CASSPTRDRVVYEETQYF. The CDR3 coding sequence is TGTGCCAGCAGCCCCACCCGGGACAGGGTCGTTTACGAGGAGACCCAGTACTTC.

The chain is built from TRBV7-3 and TRBJ2-3; 7 bases match TRBD1. Germline CDR1 SGHTA, CDR2 FQGTGA. The CDR3 loop spans 15 amino acids. Trimming at V came to 2 bases and at J to 1 base, leaving 3 bases not matched to a gene. CDR3 sequence (DNA): TGTGCCAGCAGCTTATACGGACAGGGCACAGATACGCAGTATTTT. This encodes CASSLYGQGTDTQYF.

V and J are TRBV19 and TRBJ2-1; the match to TRBD2 covers 7 bases. Germline CDR1 LNHDA, CDR2 SQIVND (reference sequence). Trimming cost V 4 bases and J 8 bases; bases outside gene matches: 14. The CDR3 totals 16 residues. CDR3 sequence reads: CASSTPGLAAFYEQFF. The DNA of the CDR3 is TGTGCCAGTAGTACCCCGGGGCTAGCGGCGTTCTATGAGCAGTTCTTC.

This chain connects TRBV27 to TRBJ2-3, with a weak D call TRBD1 (6 bases). The germline V and J ends were trimmed by 0 bases and 6 bases, with 13 bases remaining between them. CDR1 and CDR2 (germline): MNHEY, SMNVEV (reference sequence). The CDR3 runs to 15 residues. CDR3 amino acids: CASSLSTGVTDTQYF. CDR3 in DNA: TGTGCCAGCAGTTTATCGACAGGTGTCACGGATACGCAGTATTTT.

This chain uses TRBV7-3 with TRBJ2-2; D is undetermined. V dropped 5 bases and J dropped 5 bases, with 15 bases sitting between them. The germline V gene has CDR1 SGHTA and CDR2 FQGTGA. CDR3 length equals 15 residues. CDR3 sequence: CASSPRIPKTGELFF. The CDR3, as DNA: TGTGCCAGCAGCCCCCGGATCCCAAAGACCGGGGAGCTGTTTTTT.

This clonotype was picked up a small number of times. This chain's CDR3 is CASSLGGAGETQYF. In DNA form, the CDR3 reads TGTGCCAGCAGCTTAGGGGGGGCCGGGGAGACCCAGTACTTC. The V gene is TRBV7-6, the J gene TRBJ2-5; D may match TRBD1 or TRBD2 (6 bases each). This CDR3 contains 14 residues. CDR1 SGHVS and CDR2 FNYEAQ come from the germline V gene. V lost 1 base and J 5 bases, leaving 11 bases between the germline ends.

This clonotype came up a few times. The chain recombines TRBV2 with TRBJ2-4; TRBD1 or TRBD2 may be the D gene (5 bases each). The CDR3 length is 15 residues. Per the germline V gene, CDR1 is SNHLY and CDR2 is FYNNEI. Trimming shortened V by 5 bases and J by 5 bases, and 16 bases separated the two germline ends. CDR3 bases: TGTGCCAGCAGTACAACTAGGGGCTGGCAAAACATTCAGTACTTC. Its protein product is CASSTTRGWQNIQYF.

This clonotype was found many times. The chain links TRBV12-3 or TRBV12-4 to TRBJ1-1; D gene unclear. The length of the CDR3 is 16 residues. Trimming left V 5 bases short and J 2 bases short, with 18 bases between. The CDR3 is CASSRRVRQVNTEAFF. The DNA of the CDR3 is TGTGCCAGCAGTAGAAGGGTTCGGCAGGTAAACACTGAAGCTTTCTTT.

V is TRBV7-8 and J is TRBJ2-7, with 11 nucleotides matching TRBD2. Germline V lookup: CDR1 SGHVS, CDR2 FQNEAQ. This CDR3 has 16 amino acids. After removal of 0 bases from V and 2 bases from J, the junction contained 3 bases not matched to a gene. The CDR3 sequence is CASSLALAGGPYEQYV. As DNA, the CDR3 is TGTGCCAGCAGCTTAGCGTTAGCGGGGGGGCCCTACGAGCAGTACGTC.

At least ten counts were recorded for this clonotype. This rearrangement joins TRBV20-1 to TRBJ2-1; D perhaps matches TRBD1 (5 bases). V dropped 1 base and J dropped 7 bases, with 17 bases sitting between them. In germline, CDR1 is DFQATT, CDR2 SNEGSKA (reference sequence). The CDR3 is made up of 15 amino acids. CDR3: CSARVKFLGANEQFF. Written as DNA, the CDR3 is TGCAGTGCTAGAGTTAAATTTTTAGGGGCTAATGAGCAGTTCTTC.

The sample holds many counts of this clonotype. The gene calls are TRBV7-3 and TRBJ2-3; D call uncertain. The V gene's germline CDR1 is SGHTA and CDR2 FQGTGA. V lost 5 bases to trimming and J lost 0 bases, with 3 bases between them. The CDR3 totals 12 residues. The CDR3 nucleotides read TGTGCCAGCAGCCAAAGCACAGATACGCAGTATTTT. Translated: CASSQSTDTQYF.

This chain joins TRBV12-3 or TRBV12-4 and TRBJ2-2; possibly TRBD2 for D (6 bases). The germline V and J ends were trimmed by 7 bases and 2 bases, with 11 bases remaining between them. There are 14 residues in the CDR3. The CDR3 DNA is TGTGCCAGCAACCCGGGACTTAACACCGGGGAGCTGTTTTTT. It encodes CASNPGLNTGELFF.

This clonotype was recorded a few times. V usage is TRBV5-6 and J usage is TRBJ2-5; D unresolved. Trimming stripped 0 bases from V and 1 base from J, with 7 bases between. Per the germline V gene, CDR1 is SGHDT and CDR2 is YYEEEE. This CDR3 is 14 amino acids long. The CDR3, as DNA: TGTGCCAGCAGCTTGGAGGAGACCCAAGAGACCCAGTACTTC. This codes for CASSLEETQETQYF. The whole variable domain, remainder taken from reference TRBV5-6 and TRBJ2-5, is DAGVTQSPTHLIKTRGQQVTLRCSPKSGHDTVSWYQQALGQGPQFIFQYYEEEERQRGNFPDRFSGHQFPNYSSELNVNALLLGDSALYLCASSLEETQETQYFGPGTRLLVL.

Only a few counts were recorded for this clonotype. The chain carries TRBV7-9 and TRBJ1-1; D gene uncertain. CDR3 length: 11 amino acids. Germline V lookup: CDR1 SEHNR, CDR2 FQNEAQ (reference sequence). V lost 4 bases to trimming and J lost 4 bases, with 4 bases between them. Written as DNA, the CDR3 is TGTGCCAGCAGCTGGGGCACTGAAGCTTTCTTT. It is translated as CASSWGTEAFF.

This clonotype was recorded many times. The chain uses TRBV7-8 and TRBJ2-7; perhaps TRBD1 as D (6 bases). Germline loops: CDR1 SGHVS, CDR2 FQNEAQ. The CDR3 totals 14 residues. Trimming removed 3 bases from V and 0 bases from J, with 9 bases in between. The CDR3 is CASSLNRDSYEQYV. CDR3 DNA: TGTGCCAGCAGCTTGAACAGGGACTCCTACGAGCAGTACGTC.

This sequence joins TRBV6-1 and TRBJ2-7; D is unresolved. The ends were cut back, 6 bases at V and 4 bases at J, with 10 bases in the middle. There are 12 residues in the CDR3. The germline V gene encodes CDR1 MNHNS and CDR2 SASEGT. CDR3 DNA sequence: TGTGCCAGCAGCTCGGATTTGTACGAGCAGTACGTC. As protein: CASSSDLYEQYV.

This clonotype came up a few times. The chain links TRBV7-6 to TRBJ1-1, with 7 bases that match TRBD1. Germline trimming cut 1 base from V and 6 bases from J; bases unmatched to any gene: 5. CDR1 and CDR2 (germline): SGHVS, FNYEAQ. The CDR3 is 14 amino acids. For the CDR3, the DNA is TGTGCCAGCAGCTTAGGCTCCGGGACAGCTGAAGCTTTCTTT. It specifies CASSLGSGTAEAFF.

This clonotype has a count of ten or more. The chain uses TRBV19 and TRBJ2-7, with unresolved D. V lost 5 bases and J lost 2, with 16 bases in between. This CDR3 is 15 amino acids long. Germline lookup yields CDR1 LNHDA and CDR2 SQIVND (reference sequence). The CDR3 loop reads CASSPISLDPYEQYV. CDR3 DNA: TGTGCCAGTAGTCCCATCTCTCTGGACCCCTACGAGCAGTACGTC.

This rearrangement joins TRBV3-1 to TRBJ1-2, with 7 bases matching TRBD1. Germline V gene data show CDR1 as LGHDT and CDR2 as YNNKEL (reference sequence). CDR3 length equals 14 residues. The V segment lost 4 bases and the J segment 7 bases; nucleotides outside the gene matches: 9. CDR3 in amino acids: CASSPRTGDSGYTF. CDR3 nucleotides: TGTGCCAGCAGCCCGCGGACAGGAGACTCTGGCTACACCTTC.

This clonotype was detected only a few times. Written as DNA, the CDR3 is TGTGCCAGCAGTTTATATTTTGTCGGGGTAGGGGGTTCTAACTATGGCTACACCTTC. Its translation: CASSLYFVGVGGSNYGYTF. The chain uses TRBV27 and TRBJ1-2; a possible D gene is TRBD1 (6 bases). The V and J ends lost 1 base and 0 bases respectively, with 21 bases between them. There are 19 residues in the CDR3. Germline CDR1 is MNHEY and CDR2 is SMNVEV (reference sequence).

Many counts were recorded for this clonotype. The CDR3 loop reads CASSRGANTEAFF. Here the CDR3 DNA reads TGTGCCAGCAGCAGGGGGGCGAACACTGAAGCTTTCTTT. The genes are TRBV14 and TRBJ1-1; possibly TRBD1 for D (6 bases). Trimming pared 5 bases from V and 1 base from J, leaving 8 bases between. Germline-derived CDR1 and CDR2 are SGHDN and FVKESK. The CDR3 covers 13 residues.

The table lists this clonotype with a few counts. The rearrangement joins TRBV30 to TRBJ1-3; no clear D gene. CDR3 length: 13 amino acids. V lost 2 bases to trimming and J lost 9 bases, with 14 bases between them. CDR1 GTSNPN and CDR2 SVGIG come from the germline V gene (reference sequence). The CDR3 loop reads CAWSPGSPRTIYF. For the CDR3, the DNA is TGTGCCTGGAGTCCGGGGTCACCGCGCACCATATATTTT.

This clonotype has ten or more counts. This chain joins TRBV4-1 and TRBJ1-6; weak D call: TRBD1 (6 bases). The V end was cut by 0 bases, the J end by 8 bases, with 20 bases between. The CDR3 has 18 residues. Germline CDR1 and CDR2: MGHRA and YSYEKL. The CDR3: CASSQDYPNRAWDSPLHF. Written as DNA, the CDR3 is TGCGCCAGCAGCCAAGATTACCCTAACAGGGCGTGGGATTCACCCCTCCACTTT.

This clonotype was detected many times. This sequence joins TRBV7-9 and TRBJ1-6; D call uncertain. Trimming removed 4 bases at V and 14 bases at J, with 12 bases between. Germline V lookup: CDR1 SEHNR, CDR2 FQNEAQ (reference sequence). The CDR3 runs to 12 residues. DNA of the CDR3: TGTGCCAGCAGCTCGTCAGTGTACACCCTCCACTTT. Its translation: CASSSSVYTLHF.

This clonotype turned up a few times. V and J are TRBV6-1 and TRBJ2-1, with D unresolved. This CDR3 is 13 amino acids long. The germline V gene has CDR1 MNHNS and CDR2 SASEGT. V was clipped by 2 bases and J by 9 bases, with 11 bases between them. CDR3 amino acids: CASSEKPLGEQFF. Here the CDR3 DNA reads TGTGCCAGCAGTGAAAAACCGCTGGGTGAGCAGTTCTTC.

This clonotype appeared many times. This sequence joins TRBV3-1 and TRBJ2-1; D could derive from TRBD1 or TRBD2 (5 bases each). CDR3 size: 15 residues. V was clipped by 1 base and J by 8 bases, with 15 bases between them. Germline V gives CDR1 LGHDT, CDR2 YNNKEL (reference sequence). The CDR3 protein is CASSQVPSMGDEQFF. In nucleotides, the CDR3 is TGTGCCAGCAGCCAAGTACCCTCAATGGGGGATGAGCAGTTCTTC.

The chain combines TRBV5-4 with TRBJ2-3; D possibly corresponds to TRBD1 (5 bases). Trimming removed 4 bases from V and 5 bases from J, with 8 bases in between. Germline loops: CDR1 SGHNT, CDR2 YYREEE (reference sequence). There are 12 residues in the CDR3. CDR3 in DNA: TGTGCCAGCAGCCTAGACAGAGATACGCAGTATTTT. Amino acid sequence: CASSLDRDTQYF. The full variable domain, rest sourced from reference TRBV5-4 and TRBJ2-3, is ETGVTQSPTHLIKTRGQQVTLRCSSQSGHNTVSWYQQALGQGPQFIFQYYREEENGRGNFPPRFSGLQFPNYSSELNVNALELDDSALYLCASSLDRDTQYFGPGTRLTVL.

This clonotype was observed at least ten times. This rearrangement joins TRBV19 to TRBJ2-1, with 11 nucleotides matching TRBD2. The CDR3 length is 16 residues. Trimming removed 4 bases from V and 4 bases from J; junction bases left unmatched: 6. CDR1 LNHDA and CDR2 SQIVND come from the germline V gene (reference sequence). CDR3 residues: CASSTYSGGEYNEQFF. CDR3 coding DNA: TGTGCCAGTAGTACCTATAGCGGGGGGGAGTACAATGAGCAGTTCTTC.